The 3 T cell receptor beta chains given below trace back to one sample, sequenced in a study of T-cell reconstitution after alpha-beta-depleted transplantation in children. The TCRbeta library was prepared with unique molecular identifiers. TCRdb analysed the PCR reads with MiXCR anew, one entry per CDR3 protein. The sample records around 200,000 distinct CDR3 sequences, 9.5% to 13% being singletons. This specimen consisted of PBMCs, obtained before TCRalphabeta/CD19-depleted stem cell transplant. The receptor source for this set is a child less than two years old with acute myeloid leukemia, due to receive a stem cell transplant.

With regard to this clonotype: A much larger clone lies a single base off, so this may be a read error. The chain couples TRBV10-2 to TRBJ2-4; 8 bases map to TRBD1. Germline V lookup: CDR1 WSHSY, CDR2 SAAADI. This CDR3 contains 15 residues. The CDR3 is CASSSGGSAINIQYF. The CDR3 DNA reads TGCGCCAGCAGTTCAGGGGGCTCGGCCATAAACATTCAGTACTTC.

This clonotype was observed many times. The CDR3 here is CASSEARDTYGTDTQYF. CDR3 coding DNA: TGTGCCAGCAGTGAAGCGCGTGACACCTACGGCACAGATACGCAGTATTTT. V usage is TRBV6-1 and J usage is TRBJ2-3; D remains unclear. The V end was cut by 0 bases, the J end by 1 base, with 14 bases between. Germline loops: CDR1 MNHNS, CDR2 SASEGT. The CDR3 is 17 amino acids.

About this clonotype itself: A much larger clone lies one base from this, so it may be a read error. The V gene is TRBV20-1, the J gene TRBJ2-5, with unresolved D. The CDR3 is 15 amino acids. V was trimmed by 7 bases and J by 6 bases, leaving 24 bases between them. Germline CDR1 is DFQATT and CDR2 is SNEGSKA (reference sequence). CDR3 DNA sequence: TGCAGTGTTGTGGTGCCGCCACCGGTCATAAAGACCCAGTACTTC. It encodes CSVVVPPPVIKTQYF.